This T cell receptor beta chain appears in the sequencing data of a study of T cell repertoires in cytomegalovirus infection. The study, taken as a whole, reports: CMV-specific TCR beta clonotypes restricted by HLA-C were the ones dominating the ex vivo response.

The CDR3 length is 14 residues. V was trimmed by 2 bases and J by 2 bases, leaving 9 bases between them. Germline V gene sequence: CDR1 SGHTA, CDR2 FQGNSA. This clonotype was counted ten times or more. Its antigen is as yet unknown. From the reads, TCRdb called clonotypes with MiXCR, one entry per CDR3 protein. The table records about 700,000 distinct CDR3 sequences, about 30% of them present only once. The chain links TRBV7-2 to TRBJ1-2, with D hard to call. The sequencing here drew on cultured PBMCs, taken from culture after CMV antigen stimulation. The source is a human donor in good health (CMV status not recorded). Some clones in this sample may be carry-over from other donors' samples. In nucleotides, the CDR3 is TGTGCCAGCAGCTTAAGTTCACGGAACTATGGCTACACCTTC. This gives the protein CASSLSSRNYGYTF.